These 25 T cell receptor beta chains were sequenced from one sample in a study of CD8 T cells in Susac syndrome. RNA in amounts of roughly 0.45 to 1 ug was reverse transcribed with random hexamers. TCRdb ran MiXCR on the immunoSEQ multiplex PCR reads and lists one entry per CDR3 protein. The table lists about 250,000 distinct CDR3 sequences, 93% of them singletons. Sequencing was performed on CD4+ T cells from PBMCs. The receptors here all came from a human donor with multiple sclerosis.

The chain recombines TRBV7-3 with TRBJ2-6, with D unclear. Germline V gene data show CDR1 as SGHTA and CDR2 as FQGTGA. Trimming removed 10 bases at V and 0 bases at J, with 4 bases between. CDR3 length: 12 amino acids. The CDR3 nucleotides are TGTGCCAATCCCTCTGGGGCCAACGTCCTGACTTTC. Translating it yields CANPSGANVLTF.

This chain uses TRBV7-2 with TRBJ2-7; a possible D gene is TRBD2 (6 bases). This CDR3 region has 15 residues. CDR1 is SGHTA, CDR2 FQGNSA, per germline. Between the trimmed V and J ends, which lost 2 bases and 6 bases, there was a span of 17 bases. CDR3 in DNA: TGTGCCAGCAGCTTATCTACAGCCGACGGGGGCGAGCAGTACGTC. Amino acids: CASSLSTADGGEQYV.

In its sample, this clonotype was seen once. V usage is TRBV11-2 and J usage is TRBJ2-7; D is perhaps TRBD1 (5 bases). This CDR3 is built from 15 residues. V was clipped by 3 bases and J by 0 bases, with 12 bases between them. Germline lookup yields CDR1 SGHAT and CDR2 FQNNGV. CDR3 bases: TGTGCCAGCAGCTTTACAGGATTCAGCTCCTACGAGCAGTACTTC. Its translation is CASSFTGFSSYEQYF.

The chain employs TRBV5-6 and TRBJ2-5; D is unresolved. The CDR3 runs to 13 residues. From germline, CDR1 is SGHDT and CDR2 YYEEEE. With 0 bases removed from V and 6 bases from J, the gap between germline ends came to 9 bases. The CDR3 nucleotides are TGTGCCAGCAGCTTGGAAGCTGGACAGACCCAGTACTTC. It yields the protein CASSLEAGQTQYF. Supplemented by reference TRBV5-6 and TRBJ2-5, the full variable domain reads DAGVTQSPTHLIKTRGQQVTLRCSPKSGHDTVSWYQQALGQGPQFIFQYYEEEERQRGNFPDRFSGHQFPNYSSELNVNALLLGDSALYLCASSLEAGQTQYFGPGTRLLVL.

CDR3 nucleotides: TGTGCCAGCAGCCACGATAGTGGGGACAGGGGGGACGAGCAGTACGTC. Translating it yields CASSHDSGDRGDEQYV. The chain employs TRBV4-2 and TRBJ2-7, with 11 bases lining up with TRBD1. Trimming at V came to 3 bases and at J to 5 bases, leaving 9 bases not matched to a gene. Germline CDR1 and CDR2: LGHNA and YNFKEQ. The CDR3 loop spans 16 amino acids.

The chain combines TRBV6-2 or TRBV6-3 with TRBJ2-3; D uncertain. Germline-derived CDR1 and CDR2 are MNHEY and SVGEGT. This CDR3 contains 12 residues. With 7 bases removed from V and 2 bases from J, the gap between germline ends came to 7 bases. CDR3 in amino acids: CASMGYTDTQYF. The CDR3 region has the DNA TGTGCCAGCATGGGCTACACAGATACGCAGTATTTT.

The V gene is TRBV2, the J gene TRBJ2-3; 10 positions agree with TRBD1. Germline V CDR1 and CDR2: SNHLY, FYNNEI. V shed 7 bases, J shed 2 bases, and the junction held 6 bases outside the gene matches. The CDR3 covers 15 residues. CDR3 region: CASTMTGGYTDTQYF. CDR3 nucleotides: TGTGCCAGCACGATGACAGGGGGCTACACAGATACGCAGTATTTT.

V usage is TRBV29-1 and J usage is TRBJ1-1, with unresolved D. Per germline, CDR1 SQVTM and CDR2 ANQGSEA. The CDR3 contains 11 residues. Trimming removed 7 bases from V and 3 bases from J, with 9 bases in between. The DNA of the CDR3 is TGCAGCGGGCTTGGGGACACTGAAGCTTTCTTT. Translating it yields CSGLGDTEAFF.

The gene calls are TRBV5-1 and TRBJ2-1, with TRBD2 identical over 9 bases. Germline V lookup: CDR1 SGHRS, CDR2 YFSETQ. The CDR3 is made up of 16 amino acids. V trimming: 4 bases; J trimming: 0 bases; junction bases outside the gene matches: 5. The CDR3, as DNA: TGCGCCAGCAGCGAAAATAGCGGGAGCTCCTACAATGAGCAGTTCTTC. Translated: CASSENSGSSYNEQFF.

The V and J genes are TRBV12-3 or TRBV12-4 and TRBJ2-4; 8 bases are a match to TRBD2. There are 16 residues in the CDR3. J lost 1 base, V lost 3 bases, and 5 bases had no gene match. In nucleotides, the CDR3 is TGTGCCAGCAGTTTCAGCGGGGGCCGGGCCAAAAACATTCAGTACTTC. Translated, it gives CASSFSGGRAKNIQYF.

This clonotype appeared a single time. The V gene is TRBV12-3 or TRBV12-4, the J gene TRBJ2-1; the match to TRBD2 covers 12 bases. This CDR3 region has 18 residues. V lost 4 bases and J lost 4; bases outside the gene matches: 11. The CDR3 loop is CASSWLAGGPRSYNEQFF. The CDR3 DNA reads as TGTGCCAGCAGTTGGCTAGCGGGAGGGCCTCGGTCGTACAATGAGCAGTTCTTC.

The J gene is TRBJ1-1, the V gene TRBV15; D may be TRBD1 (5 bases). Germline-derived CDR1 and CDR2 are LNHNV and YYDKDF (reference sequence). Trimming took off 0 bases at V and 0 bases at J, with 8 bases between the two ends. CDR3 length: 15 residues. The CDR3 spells CATSRETAMNTEAFF. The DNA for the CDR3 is TGTGCCACCAGCAGAGAGACAGCTATGAACACTGAAGCTTTCTTT.

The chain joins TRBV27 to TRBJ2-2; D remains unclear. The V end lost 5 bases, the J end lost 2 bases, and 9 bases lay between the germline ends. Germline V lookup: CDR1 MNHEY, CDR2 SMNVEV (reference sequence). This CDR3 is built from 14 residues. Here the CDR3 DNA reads TGTGCCAGCAGTACGTTGATTAACACCGGGGAGCTGTTTTTT. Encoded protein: CASSTLINTGELFF.

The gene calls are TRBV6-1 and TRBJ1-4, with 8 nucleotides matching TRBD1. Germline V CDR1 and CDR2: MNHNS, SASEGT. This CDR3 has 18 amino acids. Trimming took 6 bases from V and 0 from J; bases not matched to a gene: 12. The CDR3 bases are TGTGCCAGCAGCAACCGACAGGGGAATTTTCCAACTAATGAAAAACTGTTTTTT. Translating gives CASSNRQGNFPTNEKLFF.

The CDR3 here is CSVWGAGANVLTF. The CDR3 coding sequence is TGCAGTGTCTGGGGGGCCGGGGCCAACGTCCTGACTTTC. This chain connects TRBV20-1 to TRBJ2-6; the D gene could be TRBD1 or TRBD2 (6 bases each). Trimming shortened V by 7 bases and J by 4 bases, and 11 bases separated the two germline ends. This CDR3 is built from 13 residues. CDR1 DFQATT and CDR2 SNEGSKA come from the germline V gene (reference sequence).

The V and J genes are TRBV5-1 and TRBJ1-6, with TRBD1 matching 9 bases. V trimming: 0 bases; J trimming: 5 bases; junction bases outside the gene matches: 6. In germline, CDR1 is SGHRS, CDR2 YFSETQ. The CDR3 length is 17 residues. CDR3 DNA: TGCGCCAGCAGCTTGGACCCAGACAGGGGGAATAATTCACCCCTCCACTTT. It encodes CASSLDPDRGNNSPLHF.

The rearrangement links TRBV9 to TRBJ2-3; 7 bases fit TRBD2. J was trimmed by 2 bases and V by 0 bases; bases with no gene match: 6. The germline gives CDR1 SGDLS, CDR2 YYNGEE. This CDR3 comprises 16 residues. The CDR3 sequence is CASSVGSSGATDTQYF. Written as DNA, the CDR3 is TGTGCCAGCAGCGTAGGATCTAGCGGAGCCACAGATACGCAGTATTTT.

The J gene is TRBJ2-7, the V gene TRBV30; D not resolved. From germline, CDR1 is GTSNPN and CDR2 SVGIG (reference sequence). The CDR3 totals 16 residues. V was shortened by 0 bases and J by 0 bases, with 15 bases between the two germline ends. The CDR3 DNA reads TGTGCCTGGAGTGTAACTATTTCCAGGAGCTCCTACGAGCAGTACTTC. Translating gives CAWSVTISRSSYEQYF. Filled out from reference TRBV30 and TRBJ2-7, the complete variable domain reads SQTIHQWPATLVQPVGSPLSLECTVEGTSNPNLYWYRQAAGRGLQLLFYSVGIGQISSEVPQNLSASRPQDRQFILSSKKLLLSDSGFYLCAWSVTISRSSYEQYFGPGTRLTVT.

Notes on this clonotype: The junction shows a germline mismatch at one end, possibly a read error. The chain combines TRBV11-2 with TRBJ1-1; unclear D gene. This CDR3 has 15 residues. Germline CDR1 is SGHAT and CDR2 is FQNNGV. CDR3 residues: CASSLDGVGNTEAFF. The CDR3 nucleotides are TGTGCCAGCAGCCTAGATGGGGTAGGGAACACTGAAGCTTTCTTT. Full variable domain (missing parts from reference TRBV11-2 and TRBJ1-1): EAGVAQSPRYKIIEKRQSVAFWCNPISGHATLYWYQQILGQGPKLLIQFQNNGVVDDSQLPKDRFSAERLKGVDSTLKIQPAKLEDSAVYLCASSLDGVGNTEAFFGQGTRLTVV.

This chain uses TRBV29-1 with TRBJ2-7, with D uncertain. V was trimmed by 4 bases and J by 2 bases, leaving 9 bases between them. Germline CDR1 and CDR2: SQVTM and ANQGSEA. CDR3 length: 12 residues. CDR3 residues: CSVGQATYEQYF. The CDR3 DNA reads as TGCAGCGTTGGTCAGGCGACCTACGAGCAGTACTTC.

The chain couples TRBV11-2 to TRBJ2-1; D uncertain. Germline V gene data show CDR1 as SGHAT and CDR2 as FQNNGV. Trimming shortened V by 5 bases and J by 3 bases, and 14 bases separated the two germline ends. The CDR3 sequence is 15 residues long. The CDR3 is CASSPTPFGYNEQFF. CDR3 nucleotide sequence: TGTGCCAGCAGCCCAACTCCCTTCGGCTACAATGAGCAGTTCTTC.

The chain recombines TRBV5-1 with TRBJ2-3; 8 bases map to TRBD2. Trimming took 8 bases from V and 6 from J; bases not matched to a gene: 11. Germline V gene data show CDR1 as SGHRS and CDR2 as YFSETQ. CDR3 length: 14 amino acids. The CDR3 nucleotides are TGCGCCAGTAAGGGACTAGTAGAGGTGGATACGCAGTATTTT. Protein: CASKGLVEVDTQYF.

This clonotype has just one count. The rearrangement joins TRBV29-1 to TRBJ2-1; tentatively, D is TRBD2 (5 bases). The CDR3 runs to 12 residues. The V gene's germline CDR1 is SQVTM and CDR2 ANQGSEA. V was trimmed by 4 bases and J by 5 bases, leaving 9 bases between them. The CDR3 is CSVGSGDNEQFF. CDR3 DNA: TGCAGCGTTGGCAGCGGCGACAATGAGCAGTTCTTC.

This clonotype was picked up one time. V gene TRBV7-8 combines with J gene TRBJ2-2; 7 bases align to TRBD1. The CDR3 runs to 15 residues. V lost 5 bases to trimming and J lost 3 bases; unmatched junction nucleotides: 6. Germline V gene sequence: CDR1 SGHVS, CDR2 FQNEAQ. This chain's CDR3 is CASSPTGSDTGELFF. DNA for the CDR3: TGTGCCAGCAGCCCGACAGGGTCGGACACCGGGGAGCTGTTTTTT.

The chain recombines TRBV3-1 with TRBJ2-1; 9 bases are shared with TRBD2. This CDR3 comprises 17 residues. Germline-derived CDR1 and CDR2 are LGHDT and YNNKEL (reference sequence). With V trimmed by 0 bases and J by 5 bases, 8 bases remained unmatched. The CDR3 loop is CASSQEIEAGGDNEQFF. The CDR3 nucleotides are TGTGCCAGCAGCCAAGAGATAGAAGCGGGGGGTGACAATGAGCAGTTCTTC.